The present T cell receptor (beta chain) was sequenced within a study of CD8 T cells in Susac syndrome. Per the germline V gene, CDR1 is SGHDT and CDR2 is YYEEEE. Trimming shortened V by 2 bases and J by 2 bases, and 17 bases separated the two germline ends. There are 17 residues in the CDR3. RNA totalling roughly 0.45 to 1 ug underwent reverse transcription with random hexamers. One entry per CDR3 protein, called by TCRdb with MiXCR from the immunoSEQ multiplex PCR reads. The table has tens of thousands of distinct CDR3 sequences, about 95% seen once; the top ten hold 0.35% to 0.4%. The sequencing sample was made of CD8+ T cells from PBMCs. This sequence was found in a human donor with multiple sclerosis. This rearrangement joins TRBV5-6 to TRBJ2-1, with a tentative D call TRBD1 (6 bases). CDR3 in amino acids: CASSFYRVRRAYNEQFF. For the CDR3, the DNA is TGTGCCAGCAGCTTTTACAGGGTTCGTCGGGCCTACAATGAGCAGTTCTTC.